This T cell receptor beta chain was observed in a study of cytomegalovirus exposure and HLA in healthy donors. Study overall: Among the approximately 400 donors who were genotyped, over 70% fell in the genetic ancestry cluster that is associated with self-reported Caucasian donors.

Broader study findings: In a later analysis, HLA-C alleles had the fewest associated TCRs, DRB1 alleles the most. A later analysis found that most CMV-associated TCR beta chains appeared HLA-restricted. CMV serostatus was the only recorded immune exposure for donors.

This clone was detected a few times. No antigen is known for it. Germline-derived CDR1 and CDR2 are SGHRS and YFSETQ. V trimming: 4 bases; J trimming: 6 bases; junction bases outside the gene matches: 7. The CDR3 is made up of 15 amino acids. The PCR was carried out with 60 Vbeta primers and 13 Jbeta primers. TCRdb keeps only in-frame clones here, not all; method: immunoSEQ multiplex PCR. Of 130,000 to 150,000 clones in the sample, 75% to 85% are singletons; the top ten hold about 5%. The sample taken for sequencing was PBMCs. This clonotype originated in a middle-aged man in good health and CMV-seronegative. The chain combines TRBV5-1 with TRBJ1-6; 7 nucleotides match TRBD1. Written as DNA, the CDR3 is TGCGCCAGCAGCCCGGGACAGTGGGGTAATTCACCCCTCCACTTT. Protein product: CASSPGQWGNSPLHF. Supplemented by reference TRBV5-1 and TRBJ1-6, the full variable domain reads KAGVTQTPRYLIKTRGQQVTLSCSPISGHRSVSWYQQTPGQGLQFLFEYFSETQRNKGNFPGRFSGRQFSNSRSEMNVSTLELGDSALYLCASSPGQWGNSPLHFGNGTRLTVT.